Below are 26 T cell receptor beta chains sequenced from a single sample in a study of T cells in Graves' hyperthyroidism and ophthalmopathy. RNA transcripts provided the source from which TCR beta CDR3 regions were amplified. During a first-round RT-PCR of the TCR CDR3, the HTBI primer set was used. Via MiXCR, TCRdb re-called the multiplex PCR reads, giving one row per CDR3 protein. The repertoire has more than 300,000 distinct CDR3 sequences, around 14% of them found once; the top ten carry roughly 11%. Sequencing was done on a sample of blood. Every receptor here comes from a woman between 55 and 75 years old with Graves' hyperthyroidism.

This clonotype appeared many times. The chain recombines TRBV20-1 with TRBJ2-3, with 8 positions matching TRBD2. The CDR3 sequence is 15 residues long. Germline CDR1 reads DFQATT; CDR2 reads SNEGSKA (reference sequence). V lost 1 base and J lost 2; bases outside the gene matches: 5. The DNA for the CDR3 is TGCAGTGCTAGAGGGGATAGCGGGAACACAGATACGCAGTATTTT. This translates into CSARGDSGNTDTQYF.

The V and J genes are TRBV9 and TRBJ2-1; 10 nucleotides align to TRBD2. CDR3 length equals 15 residues. Germline V gene sequence: CDR1 SGDLS, CDR2 YYNGEE. V trimming: 0 bases; J trimming: 10 bases; junction bases outside the gene matches: 7. The CDR3 sequence: CASSVGTSGVWEQFF. DNA for the CDR3: TGTGCCAGCAGCGTAGGGACTAGCGGAGTCTGGGAGCAGTTCTTC. The full variable domain, with the rest looked up from reference TRBV9 and TRBJ2-1, is DSGVTQTPKHLITATGQRVTLRCSPRSGDLSVYWYQQSLDQGLQFLIQYYNGEERAKGNILERFSAQQFPDLHSELNLSSLELGDSALYFCASSVGTSGVWEQFFGPGTRLTVL.

This clonotype appeared many times. V gene TRBV18 combines with J gene TRBJ2-1; 12 nucleotides align to TRBD2. From germline, CDR1 is KGHSH and CDR2 LQKENI. Trimming cost V 3 bases and J 6 bases; bases outside gene matches: 0. The CDR3 consists of 14 residues. In DNA, the CDR3 is TGTGCCAGCTCACCGACTAGCGGGAGCAATGAGCAGTTCTTC. Translation: CASSPTSGSNEQFF.

This clonotype was found many times. The chain is built from TRBV18 and TRBJ2-1; possibly TRBD1 for D (6 bases). Germline assignment: CDR1 KGHSH and CDR2 LQKENI. This CDR3 is built from 13 residues. Trimming took 6 bases from V and 5 from J, leaving 11 bases between them. The CDR3 is CASSSDSHNEQFF. CDR3 sequence (DNA): TGTGCCAGCTCGTCGGACAGCCACAATGAGCAGTTCTTC. Full variable domain (rest looked up from reference TRBV18 and TRBJ2-1): NAGVMQNPRHLVRRRGQEARLRCSPMKGHSHVYWYRQLPEEGLKFMVYLQKENIIDESGMPKERFSAEFPKEGPSILRIQQVVRGDSAAYFCASSSDSHNEQFFGPGTRLTVL.

This clonotype showed up many times. The chain uses TRBV3-1 and TRBJ2-7; D is unresolved. CDR1 is LGHDT, CDR2 YNNKEL, per germline (reference sequence). The V end was cut by 3 bases, the J end by 2 bases, with 8 bases between. CDR3 length: 13 amino acids. The CDR3 here is CASSQGRAYEQYF. The CDR3 coding sequence is TGTGCCAGCAGCCAGGGCAGAGCCTACGAGCAGTACTTC.

This clonotype has ten or more counts. V gene TRBV12-3 or TRBV12-4 combines with J gene TRBJ2-1; the match to TRBD2 covers 7 bases. V shed 6 bases and J 15 bases; nucleotides not matched to a gene: 14. This CDR3 has 13 amino acids. The CDR3 loop reads CASRLSAGEAPFF. Written as DNA, the CDR3 is TGTGCCAGCAGACTGTCTGCGGGAGAAGCGCCGTTCTTC.

This chain joins TRBV7-9 and TRBJ2-1; 8 bases agree with TRBD2. Trimming cost V 11 bases and J 6 bases; bases outside gene matches: 12. Germline values: CDR1 SEHNR, CDR2 FQNEAQ (reference sequence). This CDR3 is built from 14 residues. CDR3 in DNA: TGTGCCGTCAGGAGGCTAGCGGGCACCAATGAGCAGTTCTTC. This sequence encodes CAVRRLAGTNEQFF.

This clonotype was seen repeatedly, ten times or more. The CDR3 reads CASTSTVVIEKLFF. In nucleotides, the CDR3 is TGTGCCAGCACCTCGACAGTGGTAATTGAAAAACTGTTTTTT. The chain employs TRBV12-3 or TRBV12-4 and TRBJ1-4, with D possibly matching TRBD1 (5 bases). CDR3 length: 14 residues. Trimming removed 7 bases from V and 7 bases from J, with 16 bases in between.

This clonotype was picked up many times. V gene TRBV18 combines with J gene TRBJ1-2; no definite D call. The CDR3 has 15 amino acids. Germline-derived CDR1 and CDR2 are KGHSH and LQKENI. V lost 2 bases and J lost 5, with 15 bases in between. The CDR3 DNA follows: TGTGCCAGCTCACCAGAGGGCGTTCTTATTTATGGCTACACCTTC. Its protein product is CASSPEGVLIYGYTF.

The genes are TRBV5-1 and TRBJ2-4, with 10 bases matching TRBD2. Germline lookup yields CDR1 SGHRS and CDR2 YFSETQ. Trimming at V came to 0 bases and at J to 12 bases, leaving 3 bases not matched to a gene. There are 13 residues in the CDR3. The CDR3 DNA reads TGCGCCAGCAGCTTGGGGCTAGCGGGAGATCAGTACTTC. It is translated as CASSLGLAGDQYF. Full variable domain (rest looked up from reference TRBV5-1 and TRBJ2-4): KAGVTQTPRYLIKTRGQQVTLSCSPISGHRSVSWYQQTPGQGLQFLFEYFSETQRNKGNFPGRFSGRQFSNSRSEMNVSTLELGDSALYLCASSLGLAGDQYFGAGTRLSVL.

This clonotype was seen repeatedly, ten times or more. V usage is TRBV7-8 and J usage is TRBJ1-1, with unresolved D. In germline, CDR1 is SGHVS, CDR2 FQNEAQ. Trimming stripped 5 bases from V and 11 bases from J, with 18 bases between. This CDR3 comprises 13 residues. The CDR3 protein is CASSQQWARGAFF. The CDR3 DNA sequence: TGTGCCAGCAGCCAACAGTGGGCCCGTGGGGCTTTCTTT.

This clonotype showed up many times. The gene calls are TRBV2 and TRBJ2-5, with D perhaps matching TRBD2 (6 bases). This CDR3 is 14 amino acids long. With 2 bases removed from V and 5 bases from J, the gap between germline ends came to 12 bases. Germline V CDR1 and CDR2: SNHLY, FYNNEI. CDR3 DNA sequence: TGTGCCAGCAGTGAACGGGGGTCTTCGGAGACCCAGTACTTC. This codes for CASSERGSSETQYF.

In its sample, this clonotype was seen many times. The rearrangement uses TRBV11-2 and TRBJ1-2; 8 bases align to TRBD1. Germline lookup yields CDR1 SGHAT and CDR2 FQNNGV. This CDR3 region has 17 residues. Losses at the gene ends were 1 base for V and 2 bases for J; bases not matched to a gene: 9. The CDR3 sequence is CASSLGTGTAKNYGYTF. In nucleotides, the CDR3 is TGTGCCAGCAGCTTAGGGACAGGGACAGCGAAGAACTATGGCTACACCTTC.

The chain recombines TRBV18 with TRBJ2-7; 9 bases match TRBD1. Germline V gene sequence: CDR1 KGHSH, CDR2 LQKENI. This CDR3 comprises 15 residues. V lost 6 bases and J lost 2; bases outside the gene matches: 8. As DNA, the CDR3 is TGTGCCAGCTCTTATGCGGGACAGGGAACCTACGAGCAGTACTTC. Amino acids: CASSYAGQGTYEQYF.

On this clonotype: With a much larger clone just one base away, this may be a read error. This CDR3 fails to terminate in the conserved phenylalanine or tryptophan, so it likely reflects a read error. The rearrangement links TRBV12-3 or TRBV12-4 to TRBJ1-2; D gene uncertain. The CDR3 runs 12 residues. Trimming took 3 bases from V and 6 from J, leaving 8 bases between them. CDR3 DNA: TGTGCCAGCAGTTTGGGAGGGAATGGCTACACCCTC. The encoded protein is CASSLGGNGYTL.

This clonotype appeared many times. V gene TRBV18 combines with J gene TRBJ2-3; D is undetermined. Germline V lookup: CDR1 KGHSH, CDR2 LQKENI. There are 14 residues in the CDR3. Between the trimmed V and J ends, which lost 1 base and 1 base, there was a span of 6 bases. The CDR3 nucleotides read TGTGCCAGCTCACCACTCCGGGGCACAGATACGCAGTATTTT. Translation: CASSPLRGTDTQYF.

This clonotype was detected ten times or more. The rearrangement uses TRBV3-1 and TRBJ2-3; 8 bases map to TRBD2. The CDR3 runs 13 residues. The V gene end was trimmed by 1 base and the J gene end by 8 bases; junction bases not matched to a gene: 2. The germline V gene has CDR1 LGHDT and CDR2 YNNKEL (reference sequence). The CDR3 loop is CASSQAGGATQYF. Here the CDR3 DNA reads TGTGCCAGCAGCCAAGCGGGAGGGGCTACGCAGTATTTT.

This clonotype was seen a handful of times. V and J are TRBV12-5 and TRBJ2-5; D gene uncertain. The V end lost 6 bases, the J end lost 5 bases, and 16 bases lay between the germline ends. CDR3 length equals 14 residues. The germline gives CDR1 LGHNT, CDR2 FRNRAP. CDR3: CASGPKGIGETQYF. The CDR3, as DNA: TGTGCTAGTGGGCCGAAGGGTATTGGGGAGACCCAGTACTTC.

This clonotype was seen many times. The chain carries TRBV28 and TRBJ1-5; D not certain. V was trimmed by 5 bases and J by 11 bases, leaving 16 bases between them. Germline V gene lookup returns CDR1 MDHEN and CDR2 SYDVKM. This CDR3 has 13 amino acids. CDR3 DNA sequence: TGTGCCAGCAGTCCCATGTTTAAAAAGACCCAGCATTTT. Translation gives CASSPMFKKTQHF.

This clonotype has a count of ten or more. CDR3 DNA: TGTGCCAGCAGCGTCTTAGCGGGAGGGGGCAATGAGCAGTTCTTC. Residues: CASSVLAGGGNEQFF. The chain combines TRBV11-3 with TRBJ2-1, with 11 positions matching TRBD2. The CDR3 contains 15 residues. V lost 5 bases to trimming and J lost 6 bases; unmatched junction nucleotides: 6. The germline gives CDR1 SGHNT, CDR2 YENEEA.

Concerning this clonotype itself: A read error may account for a junction end that differs from germline. The chain recombines TRBV11-3 with TRBJ2-3, with D perhaps assigned TRBD1 or TRBD2 (6 bases each). CDR3 length equals 12 residues. Germline V gives CDR1 SGHNT, CDR2 YENEEA. CDR3 coding DNA: TGTGCCAGCACCCTAAGGGGGGATATGCAGTATTTT. This gives the protein CASTLRGDMQYF.

This clonotype was detected many times. The chain couples TRBV7-2 to TRBJ2-2; 11 positions agree with TRBD2. Germline V CDR1 and CDR2: SGHTA, FQGNSA. The CDR3 totals 16 residues. V shed 2 bases and J 5 bases; nucleotides not matched to a gene: 4. CDR3 DNA sequence: TGTGCCAGCAGCTTAACATCTAGCGGGAGGACCGGGGAGCTGTTTTTT. It translates to CASSLTSSGRTGELFF.

This clonotype was seen ten or more times. The CDR3 sequence is CASSPTGMEGYTF. In nucleotides, the CDR3 is TGCGCCAGCAGCCCTACAGGGATGGAGGGCTACACCTTC. The rearrangement links TRBV5-1 to TRBJ1-2; D is possibly TRBD1 (6 bases). Germline V gene sequence: CDR1 SGHRS, CDR2 YFSETQ. Trimming stripped 4 bases from V and 8 bases from J, with 15 bases between. The CDR3 length is 13 residues.

This clonotype was observed once. The V call is TRBV5-1, the J call TRBJ2-3; the match to TRBD1 covers 9 bases. CDR1 is SGHRS and CDR2 is YFSETQ in the germline V gene. V shed 9 bases, J shed 3 bases, and the junction held 8 bases outside the gene matches. The CDR3 runs to 14 residues. The CDR3 sequence is CANTTDRGTDTQYF. The CDR3 nucleotides read TGCGCCAACACCACGGACAGGGGAACAGATACGCAGTATTTT.

This clonotype was observed a few times. The chain joins TRBV4-1 to TRBJ1-3; possible D gene TRBD1, 5 bases. Germline values: CDR1 MGHRA, CDR2 YSYEKL. The CDR3 is made up of 16 amino acids. The V and J ends lost 4 bases and 3 bases respectively, with 16 bases between them. The CDR3 nucleotides are TGCGCCAGCAGCCCGGACCCCCAGGGTTTTGGAAACACCATATATTTT. This translates into CASSPDPQGFGNTIYF.

Many counts were recorded for this clonotype. The V call is TRBV5-1, the J call TRBJ2-1; weak D call: TRBD2 (6 bases). Per the germline V gene, CDR1 is SGHRS and CDR2 is YFSETQ. Deletions cut 0 bases from V and 5 bases from J, with 12 bases between. This CDR3 region has 15 residues. Written as DNA, the CDR3 is TGCGCCAGCAGCTTGGGGGCGGGAAGGAACAATGAGCAGTTCTTC. The encoded protein is CASSLGAGRNNEQFF.